The T cell receptor beta chain described here comes from a study of breast tumors, draining lymph nodes, adjacent tissues. TCRdb itself ran the multiplex PCR reads through MiXCR, one entry per CDR3 protein. Counted here are more than 50,000 distinct CDR3 sequences, less than 55% occurring once; the ten biggest clones make up about 10%. This clonotype was seen a few times. A much larger clone is a single base away; this may be a read error. Germline CDR1 SGHRS, CDR2 YFSETQ. The CDR3 has 13 residues. The sequenced sample was breast tumor tissue. This TCR derives from a female donor with breast cancer. Some clones in this sample may be carry-over from other donors' samples. The chain joins TRBV5-1 to TRBJ2-7; no reliable D call. CDR3 in amino acids: CASSFGKGYDQYF. The CDR3 DNA is TGCGCCAGCAGCTTTGGGAAAGGGTACGACCAGTACTTC. The entire variable domain, with the rest obtained from reference TRBV5-1 and TRBJ2-7, is as follows: KAGVTQTPRYLIKTRGQQVTLSCSPISGHRSVSWYQQTPGQGLQFLFEYFSETQRNKGNFPGRFSGRQFSNSRSEMNVSTLELGDSALYLCASSFGKGYDQYFGPGTRLTVT.